Given below is one T cell receptor beta chain in context. What it recognizes is unknown. The data were obtained in a study of shared clonotypes between healthy human individuals. As for the study in general: Two female and three male donors aged 18 to 49 were enrolled. Each donor's CD4 naive and CD4 memory cells filled three plates apiece, CD8 naive two, and CD8 memory one.

Positively selected for CCR7, the CD45RO-negative cells used as naive CD8 cells excluded terminally differentiated effector memory CD45RA+ cells. Measured with immunoSEQ multiplex PCR; TCRdb has only the in-frame clones, and not every one. The repertoire holds about 650,000 clones, with roughly 95% as singletons. The germline V gene has CDR1 GTSNPN and CDR2 SVGIG (reference sequence). The CDR3 has 13 amino acids. Trimming pared 0 bases from V and 1 base from J, leaving 6 bases between. Broader study findings: Memory subsets generally showed smaller estimated richness than naive subsets did.

The rearrangement joins TRBV30 to TRBJ1-1, with D hard to call. The specimen was naive CD8+ T cells sorted from blood. The sequence was collected from a woman in her twenties or thirties in good health. DNA of the CDR3: TGTGCCTGGAGTGTAGAGTGGAACACTGAAGCTTTCTTT. Protein sequence: CAWSVEWNTEAFF. Variable domain in full (rest from reference TRBV30 and TRBJ1-1): SQTIHQWPATLVQPVGSPLSLECTVEGTSNPNLYWYRQAAGRGLQLLFYSVGIGQISSEVPQNLSASRPQDRQFILSSKKLLLSDSGFYLCAWSVEWNTEAFFGQGTRLTVV.